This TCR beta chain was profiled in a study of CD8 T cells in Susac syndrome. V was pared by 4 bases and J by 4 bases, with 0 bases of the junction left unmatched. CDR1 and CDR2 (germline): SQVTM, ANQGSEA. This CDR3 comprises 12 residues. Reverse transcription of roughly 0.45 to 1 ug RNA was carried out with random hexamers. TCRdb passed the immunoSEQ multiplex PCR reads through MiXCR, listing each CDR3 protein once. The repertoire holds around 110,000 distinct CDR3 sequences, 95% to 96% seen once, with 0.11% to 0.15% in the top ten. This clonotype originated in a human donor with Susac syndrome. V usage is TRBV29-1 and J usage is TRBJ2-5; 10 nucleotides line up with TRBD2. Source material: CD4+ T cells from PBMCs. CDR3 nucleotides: TGCAGCGTTGCTAGCGGGAGAGAGACCCAGTACTTC. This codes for CSVASGRETQYF.